This TCR beta chain originates from a study of blood T cell repertoires in COVID-19. CDR1 and CDR2 (germline): MNHEY, SVGEGT. The CDR3 contains 19 residues. V lost 2 bases and J lost 0, with 22 bases in between. In the source study's methods: Amplification with reference gene primers provided the estimates of nucleated cell counts. Assay: immunoSEQ multiplex PCR; the TCRdb copy retains only in-frame clones and omits some. V and J calls and clone size are those listed in that table; D and trimming were worked out from the DNA. The table has roughly 280,000 clones, 91% seen once; the top ten hold about 3%.

The TCR was taken from a man in his forties or fifties who had been exposed to COVID-19. Sequenced input: PBMCs or T cells enriched from blood (not recorded which). This sequence joins TRBV6-2 or TRBV6-3 and TRBJ1-2, with D tentatively TRBD1 (6 bases). The DNA for the CDR3 is TGTGCCAGCAGTTACCGACTGGACAGAGCAGCCAAAGCTAACTATGGCTACACCTTC. As protein: CASSYRLDRAAKANYGYTF.